This T cell receptor (beta chain) emerged from a study of blood T cell repertoires in COVID-19. On the study more broadly: PBMCs, B-cell-depleted T cells, or T cells provided the cDNA or gDNA that made up the material.

Participants were aged roughly 18 to 90 years, lived in around 25 US areas, and enrolled virtually. Cohort 3 donors counted as recovered after two negative PCRs, clearance, or resolved symptoms. The CDR3 length is 13 residues. Looked up from germline, CDR1 is LGHDT and CDR2 is YNNKEL (reference sequence). The germline V and J ends were trimmed by 3 bases and 8 bases, with 13 bases remaining between them. The repertoire was sequenced with immunoSEQ multiplex PCR; TCRdb's copy has only in-frame clones and lacks some. Among a few hundred thousand clones listed, around 91% were seen once. The chain joins TRBV3-1 (or the pseudogene TRBV3-2) to TRBJ1-1; D not certain. Sequenced input: PBMCs or T cells enriched from blood (not recorded which). This sequence originates from a man aged 18 to 30 who had recovered from COVID-19. As DNA, the CDR3 is TGTGCCAGCAGCCATGGAGGTTCCGGGGAAGCTTTCTTT. This sequence encodes CASSHGGSGEAFF.